This T cell receptor beta chain stems from a study of CD8+CD57+ T cells in acquired aplastic anemia. For CDR3 and TCR beta VDJ profiling, genomic DNA was the template used. TCRdb re-called the reads with MiXCR, one entry per CDR3 protein. The table has hundreds of thousands of distinct CDR3 sequences, roughly 45% seen once. The V and J ends lost 4 bases and 2 bases, in that order; junction bases with no gene match: 5. CDR1 and CDR2 (germline): MNHEY, SMNVEV (reference sequence). The CDR3 totals 15 residues. At least ten counts were recorded for this clonotype. Patients sequenced had flow cytometry evidence of CD8+CD57+ cell expansion. The patients all had a severe acquired aplastic anemia diagnosis.

V and J are TRBV27 and TRBJ2-3; 8 bases fit TRBD2. Sequenced: sorted CD4+, CD8+, or CD8+CD57+ T cells (not recorded which) from PBMCs. This clonotype was sampled from a human donor with aplastic anemia. The DNA for the CDR3 is TGTGCCAGCAGTTCCGGGACTAGGATCACAGATACGCAGTATTTT. Protein product: CASSSGTRITDTQYF.